This is a list of T cell receptor beta chains from one sample in a study of OX40 agonist ivuxolimab in advanced cancers. Profiling relied on immunoSEQ multiplex PCR, and the TCRdb table lists in-frame clones only, not all of them. Here the sample spans some 55,000 clones, approximately 90% being singletons. The specimen comprised CD4+ or CD8+ T cells sorted from blood, sampled in a trial of the OX40 agonist ivuxolimab. All receptors come from an adult with an advanced solid tumor such as melanoma, head and neck, liver or kidney cancer. Each CDR3 is given with its conserved first and last residue. D genes are given only for firm matches. The size field is filled for only some rows; it gives once, few, many or a size class.

j_gene: TRBJ2-1
d_gene: .
abundance: .
v_gene: TRBV2
len: 11
CDR3aa: CASQENNEQFF
CDR3nt: TGTGCCAGCCAGGAGAACAATGAGCAGTTCTTC

j_gene: TRBJ2-7
d_gene: .
abundance: .
v_gene: TRBV2
len: 14
CDR3aa: CASSEAGPAYEQYF
CDR3nt: TGTGCCAGCAGTGAAGCGGGCCCAGCCTACGAGCAGTACTTC

j_gene: TRBJ2-1
d_gene: TRBD2
abundance: .
v_gene: TRBV28
len: 17
CDR3aa: CASSLIAGARGYNEQFF
CDR3nt: TGTGCCAGCAGTCTTATAGCGGGGGCCCGCGGATACAATGAGCAGTTCTTC

j_gene: TRBJ2-7
d_gene: .
abundance: .
v_gene: TRBV6-1
len: 14
CDR3aa: CASRTGDSSYEQYF
CDR3nt: TGTGCCAGCAGAACAGGGGACTCCTCCTACGAGCAGTACTTC

j_gene: TRBJ2-3
d_gene: TRBD2
abundance: .
v_gene: TRBV7-9
len: 15
CDR3aa: CASSLISGRADTQYF
CDR3nt: TGTGCCAGCAGCTTAATTAGCGGGAGGGCCGATACGCAGTATTTT

j_gene: TRBJ2-7
d_gene: TRBD2
abundance: .
v_gene: TRBV9
len: 17
CDR3aa: CASSVAPSGASPYEQYF
CDR3nt: TGTGCCAGCAGCGTTGCGCCTAGCGGAGCCTCCCCCTACGAGCAGTACTTC

j_gene: TRBJ2-3
d_gene: TRBD2
abundance: once
v_gene: TRBV2
len: 15
CDR3aa: CASRRTSGGLYTQYF
CDR3nt: TGTGCCAGCCGCAGGACTAGCGGGGGACTTTATACGCAGTATTTT

j_gene: TRBJ2-7
d_gene: .
abundance: .
v_gene: TRBV19
len: 15
CDR3aa: CASSPGYSIYYEQYF
CDR3nt: TGTGCCAGTAGCCCAGGGTATTCCATCTACTACGAGCAGTACTTC

j_gene: TRBJ1-5
d_gene: .
abundance: .
v_gene: TRBV13
len: 17
CDR3aa: CASSLGLLNDSNQPQHF
CDR3nt: TGTGCCAGCAGCTTAGGCCTCCTCAACGATAGCAATCAGCCCCAGCATTTT

j_gene: TRBJ2-1
d_gene: TRBD2
abundance: .
v_gene: TRBV2
len: 15
CDR3aa: CASTMGLAVFNEQFF
CDR3nt: TGTGCCAGCACCATGGGACTAGCGGTTTTCAATGAGCAGTTCTTC

j_gene: TRBJ2-1
d_gene: .
abundance: .
v_gene: TRBV2
len: 11
CDR3aa: CASSVFGEQFF
CDR3nt: TGTGCCAGCAGTGTCTTTGGTGAGCAGTTCTTC

j_gene: TRBJ2-5
d_gene: TRBD2
abundance: .
v_gene: TRBV7-9
len: 14
CDR3aa: CASSPGLAGETQYF
CDR3nt: TGTGCCAGCAGTCCAGGACTAGCGGGGGAGACCCAGTACTTC

j_gene: TRBJ2-7
d_gene: .
abundance: .
v_gene: TRBV27
len: 14
CDR3aa: CASRGGPISYEQYF
CDR3nt: TGTGCCAGCAGAGGGGGGCCGATTTCCTACGAGCAGTACTTC

j_gene: TRBJ1-5
d_gene: .
abundance: .
v_gene: TRBV19
len: 14
CDR3aa: CASSTGIMDQPQHF
CDR3nt: TGTGCCAGTAGTACTGGGATTATGGATCAGCCCCAGCATTTT

j_gene: TRBJ1-1
d_gene: .
abundance: .
v_gene: TRBV4-1
len: 14
CDR3aa: CASSHRQVGGAAFF
CDR3nt: TGCGCCAGCAGCCATCGACAGGTTGGTGGGGCAGCTTTCTTT

j_gene: TRBJ1-5
d_gene: .
abundance: .
v_gene: TRBV6-1
len: 14
CDR3aa: CASSTENSNQPQHF
CDR3nt: TGTGCCAGCAGTACAGAAAATAGCAATCAGCCCCAGCATTTT

j_gene: TRBJ1-1
d_gene: .
abundance: .
v_gene: TRBV5-4
len: 16
CDR3aa: CASSRGGGRVTAEAFF
CDR3nt: TGTGCCAGCAGCCGAGGAGGGGGGCGGGTTACGGCTGAAGCTTTCTTT

j_gene: TRBJ1-6
d_gene: TRBD1
abundance: .
v_gene: TRBV19
len: 17
CDR3aa: CASSPTQGESYNSPLHF
CDR3nt: TGTGCCAGTAGTCCCACCCAGGGGGAATCCTATAATTCACCCCTCCACTTT

j_gene: TRBJ1-1
d_gene: .
abundance: .
v_gene: TRBV28
len: 13
CDR3aa: CASSLGQNTEAFF
CDR3nt: TGTGCCAGCAGTCTCGGGCAGAACACTGAAGCTTTCTTT

j_gene: TRBJ1-6
d_gene: .
abundance: .
v_gene: TRBV4-2
len: 18
CDR3aa: CASSLTGRETGLSSPLHF
CDR3nt: TGTGCCAGCAGCCTCACCGGGAGGGAAACAGGGTTAAGTTCACCCCTCCACTTT

j_gene: TRBJ2-7
d_gene: TRBD2
abundance: .
v_gene: TRBV7-9
len: 12
CDR3aa: CASSQAGSEQYF
CDR3nt: TGTGCCAGCAGCCAAGCGGGGAGTGAGCAGTACTTC

j_gene: TRBJ2-1
d_gene: TRBD2
abundance: .
v_gene: TRBV4-2
len: 15
CDR3aa: CASSQGTSAYNEQFF
CDR3nt: TGTGCCAGCAGCCAGGGGACTAGCGCGTACAATGAGCAGTTCTTC

j_gene: TRBJ1-6
d_gene: .
abundance: .
v_gene: TRBV7-9
len: 16
CDR3aa: CASSRPRFSYNSPLHF
CDR3nt: TGTGCCAGCAGCCGCCCGAGGTTTTCCTATAATTCACCCCTCCACTTT

j_gene: TRBJ1-1
d_gene: .
abundance: once
v_gene: TRBV11-3
len: 14
CDR3aa: CASSYSTQGWNAFF
CDR3nt: TGTGCCAGCAGTTATTCGACTCAGGGGTGGAATGCTTTCTTT

j_gene: TRBJ2-7
d_gene: TRBD1
abundance: .
v_gene: TRBV6-1
len: 14
CDR3aa: CASGPGTASYEQYF
CDR3nt: TGTGCCAGCGGCCCCGGGACAGCGAGTTACGAGCAGTACTTC

j_gene: TRBJ1-2
d_gene: .
abundance: .
v_gene: TRBV10-3
len: 15
CDR3aa: CAISVSSRGTWGYTF
CDR3nt: TGTGCCATCAGTGTCTCGTCCAGGGGAACTTGGGGCTACACCTTC

j_gene: TRBJ1-1
d_gene: .
abundance: .
v_gene: TRBV10-3
len: 15
CDR3aa: CAISSTDGGNTEAFF
CDR3nt: TGTGCCATCAGTTCGACGGACGGAGGGAACACTGAAGCTTTCTTT

j_gene: TRBJ2-7
d_gene: .
abundance: .
v_gene: TRBV5-5
len: 13
CDR3aa: CASSYDGAYEQYF
CDR3nt: TGTGCCAGCAGTTACGACGGAGCCTACGAGCAGTACTTC

j_gene: TRBJ1-4
d_gene: .
abundance: .
v_gene: TRBV6-5
len: 15
CDR3aa: CASSYVGARNEKLFF
CDR3nt: TGTGCCAGCAGTTACGTGGGGGCGCGGAATGAAAAACTGTTTTTT

j_gene: TRBJ1-5
d_gene: .
abundance: .
v_gene: TRBV27
len: 14
CDR3aa: CASSLYGYNQPQHF
CDR3nt: TGTGCCAGCAGTTTATACGGCTACAATCAGCCCCAGCATTTT

j_gene: TRBJ2-7
d_gene: .
abundance: .
v_gene: TRBV10-3
len: 14
CDR3aa: CATKRVAGAYEQYF
CDR3nt: TGTGCCACCAAACGGGTGGCAGGGGCCTACGAGCAGTACTTC

j_gene: TRBJ2-5
d_gene: TRBD1
abundance: .
v_gene: TRBV4-1
len: 18
CDR3aa: CASSLSPGQGFFIETQYF
CDR3nt: TGCGCCAGCAGCCTATCCCCGGGACAGGGGTTCTTCATAGAGACCCAGTACTTC

j_gene: TRBJ2-2
d_gene: .
abundance: .
v_gene: TRBV5-5
len: 15
CDR3aa: CASSLVGSGTGELFF
CDR3nt: TGTGCCAGCAGCTTGGTCGGGTCAGGGACCGGGGAGCTGTTTTTT

j_gene: TRBJ2-4
d_gene: .
abundance: .
v_gene: TRBV6-6
len: 14
CDR3aa: CASSDIRAKNIQYF
CDR3nt: TGTGCCAGCAGTGATATCCGAGCCAAAAACATTCAGTACTTC

j_gene: TRBJ2-5
d_gene: .
abundance: once
v_gene: TRBV7-6
len: 11
CDR3aa: CASSPAETQYF
CDR3nt: TGTGCCAGCAGCCCCGCGGAGACCCAGTACTTC

j_gene: TRBJ2-7
d_gene: .
abundance: .
v_gene: TRBV29-1
len: 12
CDR3aa: CSVTGSLYEQYF
CDR3nt: TGCAGCGTTACAGGGTCCCTCTACGAGCAGTACTTC

j_gene: TRBJ1-6
d_gene: .
abundance: .
v_gene: TRBV14
len: 13
CDR3aa: CAAGRDTTSPLHF
CDR3nt: TGTGCCGCCGGGAGAGACACCACTTCACCCCTCCACTTT

j_gene: TRBJ1-2
d_gene: .
abundance: .
v_gene: TRBV28
len: 11
CDR3aa: CASSSPNGYTF
CDR3nt: TGTGCCAGCAGTTCCCCGAATGGCTACACCTTC

j_gene: TRBJ2-7
d_gene: TRBD2
abundance: .
v_gene: TRBV4-1
len: 15
CDR3aa: CASSQSGTSGYEQYF
CDR3nt: TGCGCCAGCAGCCAGTCCGGGACTAGCGGCTACGAGCAGTACTTC

j_gene: TRBJ1-2
d_gene: .
abundance: .
v_gene: TRBV27
len: 16
CDR3aa: CASSPIDRRANGGYTF
CDR3nt: TGTGCCAGCAGTCCTATTGACAGGAGGGCTAACGGGGGCTACACCTTC

j_gene: TRBJ2-7
d_gene: .
abundance: .
v_gene: TRBV5-1
len: 13
CDR3aa: CASFDGPGDEQYF
CDR3nt: TGCGCCAGTTTCGACGGCCCAGGGGACGAGCAGTACTTC

j_gene: TRBJ1-6
d_gene: .
abundance: .
v_gene: TRBV18
len: 14
CDR3aa: CASSPSGLDSPLHF
CDR3nt: TGTGCCAGCTCACCGTCAGGGTTAGACTCACCCCTCCACTTT

j_gene: TRBJ1-5
d_gene: .
abundance: few
v_gene: TRBV5-5
len: 13
CDR3aa: CASSRGGTQPQHF
CDR3nt: TGTGCCAGCAGCCGGGGGGGCACTCAGCCCCAGCATTTT

j_gene: TRBJ2-1
d_gene: .
abundance: .
v_gene: TRBV5-1
len: 14
CDR3aa: CASSPGHPLGEQFF
CDR3nt: TGCGCCAGCAGCCCGGGACACCCTTTGGGTGAGCAGTTCTTC

j_gene: TRBJ2-7
d_gene: .
abundance: .
v_gene: TRBV27
len: 15
CDR3aa: CASSLSPGQIYGQYF
CDR3nt: TGTGCCAGCAGTCTGTCCCCCGGGCAGATCTACGGGCAGTACTTC

j_gene: TRBJ2-3
d_gene: .
abundance: .
v_gene: TRBV5-1
len: 15
CDR3aa: CASKAGGLRTDTQYF
CDR3nt: TGCGCCAGCAAGGCCGGCGGCCTCCGCACAGATACGCAGTATTTT

j_gene: TRBJ1-1
d_gene: .
abundance: .
v_gene: TRBV5-7
len: 13
CDR3aa: CASSLYRDTEAFF
CDR3nt: TGTGCCAGCAGCTTATACAGGGACACTGAAGCTTTCTTT

j_gene: TRBJ2-3
d_gene: .
abundance: .
v_gene: TRBV11-3
len: 12
CDR3aa: CASSLDRGTQYF
CDR3nt: TGTGCCAGCAGCTTAGACCGGGGTACGCAGTATTTT

j_gene: TRBJ1-5
d_gene: .
abundance: .
v_gene: TRBV27
len: 14
CDR3aa: CASSLSTSNQPQHF
CDR3nt: TGTGCCAGCAGTTTATCGACTTCTAATCAGCCCCAGCATTTT

j_gene: TRBJ1-2
d_gene: .
abundance: .
v_gene: TRBV10-3
len: 12
CDR3aa: CATLSAGYGYTF
CDR3nt: TGTGCCACCCTCAGCGCGGGCTATGGCTACACCTTC

j_gene: TRBJ2-1
d_gene: .
abundance: .
v_gene: TRBV2
len: 12
CDR3aa: CASSPTRGGKFF
CDR3nt: TGTGCCAGCAGCCCGACTAGGGGGGGGAAGTTCTTC

j_gene: TRBJ1-2
d_gene: .
abundance: .
v_gene: TRBV6-1
len: 14
CDR3aa: CASSELRTDYGYTF
CDR3nt: TGTGCCAGCAGTGAACTCAGGACGGATTATGGCTACACCTTC

j_gene: TRBJ1-5
d_gene: TRBD1
abundance: few
v_gene: TRBV27
len: 13
CDR3aa: CASRRTGGKPQHF
CDR3nt: TGTGCCAGCAGAAGGACAGGGGGGAAGCCCCAGCATTTT

j_gene: TRBJ1-1
d_gene: .
abundance: .
v_gene: TRBV27
len: 14
CDR3aa: CASSLGQGWTEAFF
CDR3nt: TGTGCCAGCAGTTTAGGTCAGGGGTGGACTGAAGCTTTCTTT